This T cell receptor (beta chain) was recorded in a study of blood T cells in healthy people across ages. It was with a sample-barcoded 5' primer and a J-beta primer mix that a second PCR of roughly 6 to 12 cycles was run. A template-switch adaptor containing 12 random nucleotides labeled each cDNA molecule. MiXCR, run by TCRdb on the 5' RACE reads, gives a single entry per CDR3 protein. This table has fewer than 700,000 distinct CDR3 sequences, 40% to 50% appearing once. Whole-study findings and limits: Using unsorted PBMCs precluded a conclusive naive versus antigen-experienced comparison. Per million T cells, the diversity of TCR beta decreased roughly linearly as age advanced. Possibly confounding the expanded clonotype changes was the fact that donor CMV status was unknown.

There are a few counts of this clonotype. The antigen is not known. The sequenced material came from blood. The sequence derives from a man aged 80 or over in good health.

The CDR3 DNA sequence: TGCAGTGCCACCGACGAGAATGGCTACACCTTC. It is translated as CSATDENGYTF. This sequence joins TRBV20-1 and TRBJ1-2; D not resolved. The CDR3 totals 11 residues. CDR1 DFQATT and CDR2 SNEGSKA come from the germline V gene (reference sequence). The V and J ends lost 6 bases and 6 bases respectively, with 11 bases between them.